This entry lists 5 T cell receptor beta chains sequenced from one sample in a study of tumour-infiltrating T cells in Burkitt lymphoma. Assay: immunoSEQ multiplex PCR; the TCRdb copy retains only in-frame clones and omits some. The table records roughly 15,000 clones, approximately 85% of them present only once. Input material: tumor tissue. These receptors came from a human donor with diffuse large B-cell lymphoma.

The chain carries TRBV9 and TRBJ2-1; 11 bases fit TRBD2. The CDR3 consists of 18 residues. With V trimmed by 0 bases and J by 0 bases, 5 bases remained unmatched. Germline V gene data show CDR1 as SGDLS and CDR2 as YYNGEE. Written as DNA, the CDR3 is TGTGCCAGCAGCGTAGAACTAGCGGGAGCCGTCTCCTACAATGAGCAGTTCTTC. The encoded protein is CASSVELAGAVSYNEQFF.

The chain's CDR3 is CASSPGTGANYGYTF. As DNA, the CDR3 is TGTGCCAGCAGCCCTGGGACAGGTGCTAACTATGGCTACACCTTC. The rearrangement uses TRBV9 and TRBJ1-2; 8 nucleotides agree with TRBD1. The germline V gene has CDR1 SGDLS and CDR2 YYNGEE. The CDR3 covers 15 residues. V dropped 4 bases and J dropped 0; count of bases not matched to a gene: 5.

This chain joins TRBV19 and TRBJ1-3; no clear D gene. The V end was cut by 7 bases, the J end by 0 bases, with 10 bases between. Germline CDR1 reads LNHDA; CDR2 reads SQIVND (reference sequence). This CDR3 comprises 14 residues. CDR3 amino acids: CASKDVSSGNTIYF. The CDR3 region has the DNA TGTGCCAGTAAGGACGTGAGCTCTGGAAACACCATATATTTT.

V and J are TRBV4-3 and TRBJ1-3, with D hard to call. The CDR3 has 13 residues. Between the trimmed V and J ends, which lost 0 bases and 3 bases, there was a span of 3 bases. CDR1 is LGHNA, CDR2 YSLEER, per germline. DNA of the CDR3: TGCGCCAGCAGCCAAGATCTTGGAAACACCATATATTTT. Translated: CASSQDLGNTIYF.

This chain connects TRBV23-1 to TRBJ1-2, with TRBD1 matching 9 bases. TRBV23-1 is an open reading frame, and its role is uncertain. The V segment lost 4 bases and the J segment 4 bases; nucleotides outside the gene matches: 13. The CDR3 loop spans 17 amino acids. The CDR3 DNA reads TGCGCCAGCAGTCTGCCTCGGTACAGGGGGCATATCTATGGCTACACCTTC. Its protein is CASSLPRYRGHIYGYTF.